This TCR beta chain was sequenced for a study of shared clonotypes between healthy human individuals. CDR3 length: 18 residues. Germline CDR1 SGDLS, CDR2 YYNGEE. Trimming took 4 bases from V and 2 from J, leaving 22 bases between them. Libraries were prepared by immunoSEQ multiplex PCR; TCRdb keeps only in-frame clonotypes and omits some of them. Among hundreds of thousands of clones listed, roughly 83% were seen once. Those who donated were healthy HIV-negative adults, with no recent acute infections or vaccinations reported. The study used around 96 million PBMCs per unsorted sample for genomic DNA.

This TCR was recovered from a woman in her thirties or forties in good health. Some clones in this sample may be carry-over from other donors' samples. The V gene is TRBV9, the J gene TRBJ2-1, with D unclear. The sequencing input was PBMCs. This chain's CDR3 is CASSLRPLSRKAYNEQFF. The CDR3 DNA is TGTGCCAGCAGCCTTAGGCCCCTCTCTCGAAAAGCCTACAATGAGCAGTTCTTC.